Sequencing of this T cell receptor beta chain was carried out in a study of blood T cells in healthy people across ages. Study findings and constraints: What prevented conclusive comparison of naive and antigen-experienced cells was that PBMCs were unsorted. Unknown donor CMV status possibly confounded expanded clonotype changes.

Those donating, healthy Caucasian individuals from Russia, were aged about 6 to 95. Researchers collected about 9.1 milliliters of peripheral blood from every single donor. A second PCR, run for roughly 6 to 11 cycles, used a sample-barcoded 5' primer plus a J-beta primer mix. TCRdb re-derived calls from the 5' RACE reads in MiXCR, one entry per CDR3 protein. The sample yields about 650,000 distinct CDR3 sequences, roughly 32% seen once. This clonotype was seen at least ten times. Its antigen is undetermined. The CDR3 has 15 amino acids. Germline lookup yields CDR1 SGHNT and CDR2 YYREEE (reference sequence). The V gene end was trimmed by 2 bases and the J gene end by 9 bases; junction bases not matched to a gene: 5.

This clonotype originated in a woman older than 75 in good health. Source material: blood. The rearrangement links TRBV5-4 to TRBJ2-1, with 13 bases aligning to TRBD2. The CDR3 DNA reads as TGTGCCAGCAGCTTTGGGACTAGCGGGGTCATTGAGCAGTTCTTC. This codes for CASSFGTSGVIEQFF.